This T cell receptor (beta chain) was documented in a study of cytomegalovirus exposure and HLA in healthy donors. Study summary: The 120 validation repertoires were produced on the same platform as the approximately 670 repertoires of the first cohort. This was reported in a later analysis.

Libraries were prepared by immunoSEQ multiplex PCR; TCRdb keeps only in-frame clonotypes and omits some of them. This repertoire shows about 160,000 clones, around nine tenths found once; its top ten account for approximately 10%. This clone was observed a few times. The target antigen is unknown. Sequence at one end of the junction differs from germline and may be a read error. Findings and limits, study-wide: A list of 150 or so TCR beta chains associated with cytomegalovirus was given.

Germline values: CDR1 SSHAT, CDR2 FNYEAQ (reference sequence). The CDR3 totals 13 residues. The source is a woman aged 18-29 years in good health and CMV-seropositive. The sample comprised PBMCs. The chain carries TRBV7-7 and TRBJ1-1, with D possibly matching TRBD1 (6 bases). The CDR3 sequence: CASSSAPGDEAFF. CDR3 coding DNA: TGTGCTAGCAGCTCCGCCCCAGGGGATGAAGCTTTCTTT.